The 15 T cell receptor beta chains below all came from one sample that was sequenced in a study of cytomegalovirus exposure and HLA in healthy donors. PCR primers comprised 60 Vbeta and 13 Jbeta primers. Measured with immunoSEQ multiplex PCR; TCRdb has only the in-frame clones, and not every one. This sample has fewer than 80,000 clones, with roughly 75% found just once. Input material: PBMCs. The source is a woman aged 25 to 39 in good health and CMV-seronegative.

V and J are TRBV27 and TRBJ1-2, with D hard to call. The length of the CDR3 is 14 residues. V dropped 2 bases and J dropped 7 bases, with 14 bases sitting between them. Germline assignment: CDR1 MNHEY and CDR2 SMNVEV (reference sequence). The CDR3 loop reads CASSLNVGECGYTF. The CDR3 bases are TGTGCCAGCAGTTTAAATGTCGGGGAATGTGGCTACACCTTC.

A single count supports this clone. This chain joins TRBV6-6 and TRBJ2-3; TRBD2 matches 7 bases. The ends lost 8 bases at V and 3 bases at J; junction bases unmatched: 8. Germline V gene data show CDR1 as MNHNY and CDR2 as SVGAGI (reference sequence). This CDR3 has 14 residues. The CDR3 nucleotides are TGTGCCAGCCAAGGGAGGGTGGGGACAGATACGCAGTATTTT. Protein sequence: CASQGRVGTDTQYF.

Remarks on this clone: This same CDR3 is encoded by further DNA sequences in the sample. V usage is TRBV28 and J usage is TRBJ2-7; no definite D call. The CDR3 covers 13 residues. The V end lost 8 bases, the J end lost 2 bases, and 13 bases lay between the germline ends. The germline CDR1 and CDR2 sequences are MDHEN and SYDVKM. The CDR3 is CASAAGQAYEQYF. For the CDR3, the DNA is TGTGCCAGCGCAGCTGGGCAGGCCTACGAGCAGTACTTC.

This chain uses TRBV7-2 with TRBJ1-5; no clear D. The germline V gene has CDR1 SGHTA and CDR2 FQGNSA. This CDR3 region has 15 residues. V shed 1 base and J shed 6 bases, with 13 bases lying between them. CDR3 sequence reads: CASSLESVNGQPQHF. The CDR3 DNA reads TGTGCCAGCAGCTTAGAGTCGGTAAATGGTCAGCCCCAGCATTTT.

This chain joins TRBV30 and TRBJ1-4; 10 bases map to TRBD1. The germline gives CDR1 GTSNPN, CDR2 SVGIG (reference sequence). The CDR3 covers 15 residues. V gave up 3 bases and J gave up 5 bases; unmatched junction bases: 6. DNA for the CDR3: TGTGCCTGGAGGGGAGGACAGGGGGGAAATGAAAAACTGTTTTTT. Translated, it gives CAWRGGQGGNEKLFF.

This clone was recorded only once. The V gene is TRBV9, the J gene TRBJ1-3, with D perhaps matching TRBD1 (5 bases). The germline V gene encodes CDR1 SGDLS and CDR2 YYNGEE. V was pared by 4 bases and J by 2 bases, with 10 bases between. The length of the CDR3 is 14 residues. The CDR3 bases are TGTGCCAGCAGCTCCACAGGAACTGGAAACACCATATATTTT. Translation: CASSSTGTGNTIYF.

V is TRBV29-1 and J is TRBJ2-2; TRBD2 matches 10 bases. The CDR3 runs to 14 residues. Germline V lookup: CDR1 SQVTM, CDR2 ANQGSEA. In nucleotides, the CDR3 is TGCGGGGGAAGCGGGAGGGCCGGTACCGGGGAGCTGTTTTTT. It is translated as CGGSGRAGTGELFF.

V and J are TRBV7-6 and TRBJ2-3; D is uncertain. V lost 5 bases and J lost 0, with 6 bases in between. Looked up from germline, CDR1 is SGHVS and CDR2 is FNYEAQ. The CDR3 contains 13 residues. CDR3 DNA: TGTGCCAGCAGCCCCTTAAGCACAGATACGCAGTATTTT. The encoded protein is CASSPLSTDTQYF.

This chain uses TRBV27 with TRBJ1-2; possibly TRBD1 for D (5 bases). Trimming removed 6 bases from V and 4 bases from J, with 12 bases in between. The CDR3 spans 13 residues. CDR1 and CDR2 (germline): MNHEY, SMNVEV (reference sequence). CDR3 in amino acids: CASRSEGTYGYTF. Written as DNA, the CDR3 is TGTGCCAGCAGGTCGGAGGGGACCTATGGCTACACCTTC.

This clone is medium-sized by share. The V call is TRBV6-5, the J call TRBJ1-5; D unresolved. In germline, CDR1 is MNHEY, CDR2 SVGAGI. The CDR3 runs to 16 residues. V was trimmed by 0 bases and J by 5 bases, leaving 14 bases between them. CDR3 in DNA: TGTGCCAGCAGTTACTCGCCCAGGCCCGGGGATCAGCCCCAGCATTTT. The encoded protein is CASSYSPRPGDQPQHF.

The CDR3: CASSQREGYEQYF. CDR3 DNA: TGTGCCAGCAGCCAGCGGGAGGGTTACGAGCAGTACTTC. This chain connects TRBV9 to TRBJ2-5; 10 bases map to TRBD2. Matching the DNA end better, TRBJ2-7 makes the J call doubtful. This CDR3 contains 13 residues. Germline CDR1 reads SGDLS; CDR2 reads YYNGEE.

This chain links TRBV30 with TRBJ1-1; D is possibly TRBD1 (5 bases). Germline assignment: CDR1 GTSNPN and CDR2 SVGIG (reference sequence). Trimming shortened V by 1 base and J by 4 bases, and 13 bases separated the two germline ends. The CDR3 spans 14 residues. The CDR3 spells CAWSDRGRGTEAFF. For the CDR3, the DNA is TGTGCCTGGAGTGATAGGGGAAGGGGCACTGAAGCTTTCTTT.

This clone showed up just once. This chain joins TRBV7-2 and TRBJ1-2; D is ambiguous. The CDR3 consists of 15 residues. V lost 1 base and J lost 7, with 16 bases in between. In germline, CDR1 is SGHTA, CDR2 FQGNSA. As DNA, the CDR3 is TGTGCCAGCAGCTTAGGGCCTCCTCGAAGTGTTGGCTACACCTTC. Residues: CASSLGPPRSVGYTF.

The gene calls are TRBV25-1 and TRBJ1-5; D unclear. V was clipped by 2 bases and J by 6 bases, with 11 bases between them. Germline V CDR1 and CDR2: MGHDK, SYGVNS. The CDR3 has 14 amino acids. The CDR3: CASSEKGGSQPQHF. The CDR3 nucleotides are TGTGCCAGCAGTGAAAAGGGAGGAAGTCAGCCCCAGCATTTT.

This clone was recorded a few times. J is TRBJ2-7 and V is TRBV27; the D gene is possibly TRBD1 (5 bases). This CDR3 is 13 amino acids long. CDR1 and CDR2 (germline): MNHEY, SMNVEV (reference sequence). V lost 6 bases to trimming and J lost 6 bases, with 15 bases between them. This CDR3 is CASRDLTGREQYV. The CDR3 DNA reads as TGTGCCAGCAGGGACCTAACAGGACGCGAGCAGTACGTC.